This T cell receptor (beta chain) was retrieved from a study of shared clonotypes between healthy human individuals. In the original processing: Filtering differed because ImmunoSEQ produced junction-only sequences that carried no quality scores. TCRdb's table, derived via immunoSEQ multiplex PCR, lists solely in-frame clones and lacks some. V, J and clone size derive from that table, while D and trimming were established from the DNA sequence. The profile covers hundreds of thousands of clones, with more than 70% appearing a single time and about 11% taken by the ten largest. The CDR3 extends over 16 amino acids. V lost 3 bases to trimming and J lost 7 bases; unmatched junction nucleotides: 10. Germline-derived CDR1 and CDR2 are MGHRA and YSYEKL.

This sequence was found in a woman between 40 and 50 years old in good health. Some clones in this sample may be carry-over from other donors' samples. Sequencing was performed on PBMCs. This chain uses TRBV4-1 with TRBJ2-1; 9 bases agree with TRBD2. CDR3 amino acids: CASSQPLAGRWNEQFF. CDR3 DNA: TGCGCCAGCAGCCAGCCTCTAGCGGGACGGTGGAATGAGCAGTTCTTC.